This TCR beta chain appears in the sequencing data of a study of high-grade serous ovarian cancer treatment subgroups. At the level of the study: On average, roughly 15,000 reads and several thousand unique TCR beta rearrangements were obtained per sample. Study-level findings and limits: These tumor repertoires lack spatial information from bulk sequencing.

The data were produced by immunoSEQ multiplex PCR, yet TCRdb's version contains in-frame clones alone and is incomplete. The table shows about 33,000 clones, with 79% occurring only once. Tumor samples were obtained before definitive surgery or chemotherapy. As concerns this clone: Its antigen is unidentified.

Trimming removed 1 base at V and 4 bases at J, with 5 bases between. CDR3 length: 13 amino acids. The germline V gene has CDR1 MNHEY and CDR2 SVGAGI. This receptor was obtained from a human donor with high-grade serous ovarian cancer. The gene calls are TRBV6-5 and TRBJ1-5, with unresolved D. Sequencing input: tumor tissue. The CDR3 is CASSYLDNQPQHF. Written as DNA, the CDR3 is TGTGCCAGCAGTTACTTGGATAATCAGCCCCAGCATTTT.